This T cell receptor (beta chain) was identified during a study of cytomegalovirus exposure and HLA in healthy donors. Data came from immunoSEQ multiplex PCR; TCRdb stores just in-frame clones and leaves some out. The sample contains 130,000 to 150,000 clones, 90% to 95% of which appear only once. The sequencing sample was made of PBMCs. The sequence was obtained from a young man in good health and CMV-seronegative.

Here the CDR3 reads CASSQDGLVYNEQFF. The CDR3 DNA reads TGCGCCAGCAGCCAAGATGGACTGGTATACAATGAGCAGTTCTTC. The chain is built from TRBV4-3 and TRBJ2-1, with D possibly TRBD2 on 5 matching bases. The CDR3 has 15 amino acids. V was shortened by 0 bases and J by 4 bases, with 10 bases between the two germline ends. Per the germline V gene, CDR1 is LGHNA and CDR2 is YSLEER.